These 7 T cell receptor beta chains were all obtained from the same sample, sequenced in a study of T cell repertoires in ileal Crohn's disease. Sequencing used immunoSEQ multiplex PCR; TCRdb keeps in-frame clones, though not all of them. The sample records some 30,000 clones, roughly 77% being singletons. Sequencing was done on a sample of ileal tissue. The origin of the receptors is an adult with Crohn's disease.

J is TRBJ1-2 and V is TRBV6-1; TRBD1 matches 10 bases. The germline V gene has CDR1 MNHNS and CDR2 SASEGT. Losses at the gene ends were 4 bases for V and 5 bases for J; bases not matched to a gene: 7. There are 15 residues in the CDR3. For the CDR3, the DNA is TGTGCCAGCAGTGGTAGGACAGGGGGATTTTATGGCTACACCTTC. Residues: CASSGRTGGFYGYTF.

This chain connects TRBV29-1 to TRBJ1-1; tentative D call: TRBD1 (6 bases). The V gene lost 8 bases and the J gene lost 0 bases, with 16 bases spanning the gap. Germline lookup yields CDR1 SQVTM and CDR2 ANQGSEA. The CDR3 is 14 residues long. CDR3 in DNA: TGCAGCCTAACAGGGTTAAAGATGAACACTGAAGCTTTCTTT. Translation gives CSLTGLKMNTEAFF.

This clone was counted once. The junction departs from the called germline gene at one end, perhaps through a read error. The gene calls are TRBV6-5 and TRBJ2-3; TRBD2 is a possible D gene (6 bases). CDR1 and CDR2 (germline): MNHEY, SVGAGI. CDR3 length: 14 amino acids. CDR3 sequence (DNA): TGTGCCAGCAGTACGAGCGGGTACTCAGATACGCGGTATTTT. Translation gives CASSTSGYSDTRYF.

The V call is TRBV11-2, the J call TRBJ2-4, with 9 bases that match TRBD2. Per the germline V gene, CDR1 is SGHAT and CDR2 is FQNNGV. V gave up 5 bases and J gave up 2 bases; unmatched junction bases: 7. This CDR3 is built from 16 residues. CDR3 region: CASSVSGGYTKNIQYF. The CDR3 nucleotides read TGTGCCAGCAGCGTAAGCGGGGGGTATACCAAAAACATTCAGTACTTC.

The rearrangement links TRBV10-3 to TRBJ2-1; 10 bases map to TRBD1. Germline V gene sequence: CDR1 ENHRY, CDR2 SYGVKD. V lost 6 bases and J lost 5; bases outside the gene matches: 1. The CDR3 has 13 amino acids. CDR3 DNA sequence: TGTGCCATCAGGGACAGGGGGGACAATGAGCAGTTCTTC. It codes for CAIRDRGDNEQFF.

This sequence joins TRBV19 and TRBJ2-5; the match to TRBD1 covers 8 bases. With V trimmed by 4 bases and J by 5 bases, 0 bases remained unmatched. CDR3 length: 12 residues. The germline gives CDR1 LNHDA, CDR2 SQIVND (reference sequence). This CDR3 is CASSTGGETQYF. In nucleotides, the CDR3 is TGTGCCAGTAGTACAGGGGGCGAGACCCAGTACTTC.

The chain employs TRBV19 and TRBJ1-4; 7 positions match TRBD1. In germline, CDR1 is LNHDA, CDR2 SQIVND (reference sequence). The length of the CDR3 is 16 residues. Trimming at V came to 5 bases and at J to 3 bases, leaving 9 bases not matched to a gene. Here the CDR3 reads CASSGGVGQANEKLFF. As DNA, the CDR3 is TGTGCCAGTAGTGGCGGTGTTGGACAGGCTAATGAAAAACTGTTTTTT. Full variable domain (outside the CDR3, taken from reference TRBV19 and TRBJ1-4): DGGITQSPKYLFRKEGQNVTLSCEQNLNHDAMYWYRQDPGQGLRLIYYSQIVNDFQKGDIAEGYSVSREKKESFPLTVTSAQKNPTAFYLCASSGGVGQANEKLFFGSGTQLSVL.